A selection of T cell receptor beta chains follows, all from one sample in a study of blood T cell repertoires in COVID-19. TCRdb keeps only in-frame clones here, not all; method: immunoSEQ multiplex PCR. The sample includes 60,000 to 70,000 clones, 65% to 90% of them seen just once. The sequencing input was peripheral blood. The receptors derive from a woman in her sixties or seventies with acute or convalescent COVID-19. The CDR3 runs from the conserved cysteine through the conserved F or W. The D gene is left open where the match is weak.

>TRBJ2-3|TRBV6-5|-
TGTGCCAGCAGTTCCGAGACTAGTAGCACAGATACGCAGTATTTT
CASSSETSSTDTQYF
>TRBJ2-7|TRBV11-2|TRBD1
TGTGCCAGCAGCTCCGACAGGGTCACCCACGAGCAGTACTTC
CASSSDRVTHEQYF
>TRBJ1-5|TRBV19|-
TGTGCCAGCCGACCAAACAGTTTAAATCAGCCCCAGCATTTT
CASRPNSLNQPQHF
>TRBJ1-1|TRBV19|-
TGTGCCAGTAGTCCCCTCGGGGGGAAACGTTCTCGGAGGACTGAAGCTTTCTTT
CASSPLGGKRSRRTEAFF
>TRBJ1-2|TRBV6-5|-
TGTGCCAGCGAGAGGGGGTACTATGGCTACACCTTC
CASERGYYGYTF
>TRBJ2-7|TRBV4-1|TRBD2
TGCGCCAGCAGCCAAGAAGGTAGCGGGGCCTACGAGCAGTACTTC
CASSQEGSGAYEQYF
>TRBJ1-3|TRBV9|-
TGTGCCAGCAGCGTAGGCCCAGGGGCTGGAAACACCATATATTTT
CASSVGPGAGNTIYF
>TRBJ2-3|TRBV5-6|TRBD2
TGTGCCAGCAGCTTGCCGCTAGCGGGGCCCACAGATACGCAGTATTTT
CASSLPLAGPTDTQYF
>TRBJ1-4|TRBV5-5|-
TGTGCCAGCAGCTTGGGAGGGTCAGGTGAAAAACTGTTTTTT
CASSLGGSGEKLFF
>TRBJ2-7|TRBV7-9|TRBD1
TGTGCCAGCAGCTTAGGAAACCAGGGGGCCTACGAGCAGTACTTC
CASSLGNQGAYEQYF